This TCR beta chain was obtained from a study of naive CD8 T cells in extremely preterm neonates. Without labor or membrane rupture, elective cesareans at about 35-43 weeks supplied term cord blood. Live Annexin V-negative naive CD3+CD8+CD45RA+CCR7+ T cells were sorted. Measured with immunoSEQ multiplex PCR; TCRdb has only the in-frame clones, and not every one. The sample includes over 4,500 clones, approximately 97% of them seen just once. Notes on the study in general: Compared with older groups, preterm CDR3s were shorter, with fewer N additions and less trimming.

In germline, CDR1 is SNHLY, CDR2 FYNNEI. The ends lost 7 bases at V and 1 base at J; junction bases unmatched: 2. The CDR3 loop spans 13 amino acids. About this clone itself: Its antigen remains unknown.

Sequences were obtained from naive CD8+ T cells from cord blood. The gene calls are TRBV2 and TRBJ1-2; the match to TRBD1 covers 8 bases. The source of this sequence is a newborn in good health. CDR3: CASMDRVNYGYTF. DNA of the CDR3: TGTGCCAGCATGGACAGGGTTAACTATGGCTACACCTTC.